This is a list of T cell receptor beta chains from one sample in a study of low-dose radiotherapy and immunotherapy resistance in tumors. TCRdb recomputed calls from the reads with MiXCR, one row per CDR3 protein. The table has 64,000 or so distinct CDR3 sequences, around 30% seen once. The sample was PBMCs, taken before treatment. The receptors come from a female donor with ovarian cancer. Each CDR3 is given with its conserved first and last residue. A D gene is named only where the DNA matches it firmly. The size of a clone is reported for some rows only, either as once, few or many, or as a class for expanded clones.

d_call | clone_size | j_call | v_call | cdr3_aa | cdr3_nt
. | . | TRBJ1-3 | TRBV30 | CAWNKGGTIYF | TGTGCCTGGAACAAGGGAGGCACCATATATTTT
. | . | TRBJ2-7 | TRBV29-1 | CSVSSAVSEQYF | TGCAGCGTGTCTTCAGCGGTCTCCGAGCAGTACTTC
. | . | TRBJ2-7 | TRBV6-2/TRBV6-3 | CASSYSHYEQYF | TGTGCCAGCAGTTACTCGCATTACGAGCAGTACTTC
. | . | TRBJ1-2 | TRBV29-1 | CSVPTLGVVGYTF | TGCAGCGTACCCACCCTGGGGGTCGTGGGCTACACCTTC
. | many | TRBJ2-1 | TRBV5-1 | CASSSFPGTEEYNEQFF | TGCGCCAGCAGCTCGTTTCCCGGGACTGAAGAATACAATGAGCAGTTCTTC
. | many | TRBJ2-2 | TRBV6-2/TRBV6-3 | CASSHSRGRRTGELFF | TGTGCCAGCAGTCACTCACGGGGACGGCGGACCGGGGAGCTGTTTTTT
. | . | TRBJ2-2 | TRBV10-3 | CATRLDSNTGELFFFF | .
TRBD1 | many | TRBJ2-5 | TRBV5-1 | CASSLGDRGSGRETQYF | TGCGCCAGCAGCTTAGGGGACAGGGGTTCCGGCCGTGAGACCCAGTACTTC
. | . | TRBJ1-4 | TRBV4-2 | CASSQVGRVNEKLFF | TGTGCCAGCAGCCAAGTCGGCAGGGTGAATGAAAAACTGTTTTTT
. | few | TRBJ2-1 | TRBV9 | CASSVESSFQANEQFF | TGTGCCAGCAGCGTAGAGTCGTCGTTTCAAGCCAATGAGCAGTTCTTC
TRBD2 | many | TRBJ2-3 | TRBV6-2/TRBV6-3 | CASRSSGRTADTQYF | TGTGCCAGCCGAAGTAGCGGGAGGACGGCAGATACGCAGTATTTT
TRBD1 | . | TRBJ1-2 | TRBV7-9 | CASSLALSTGGDYGYTF | TGTGCCAGCAGCTTAGCGCTCTCGACAGGGGGCGACTATGGCTACACCTTC
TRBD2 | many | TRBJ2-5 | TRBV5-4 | CASSLVGAGVLGETQYF | TGTGCCAGCAGCTTGGTCGGCGCGGGAGTCCTCGGAGAGACCCAGTACTTC
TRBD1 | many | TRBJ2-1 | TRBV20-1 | CSAYTGGAYNEQFF | TGCAGTGCTTATACAGGGGGCGCCTACAATGAGCAGTTCTTC
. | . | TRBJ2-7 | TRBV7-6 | CASSIGTLYEQYF | TGTGCCAGCAGCATCGGGACACTCTACGAGCAGTACTTC
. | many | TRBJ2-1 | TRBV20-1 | CSARGLTYNEQFF | TGCAGTGCTAGAGGCCTGACGTACAATGAGCAGTTCTTC
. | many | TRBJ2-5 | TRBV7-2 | CASRLPGLNSETQYF | TGTGCCAGCAGACTACCGGGACTCAATTCGGAGACCCAGTACTTC
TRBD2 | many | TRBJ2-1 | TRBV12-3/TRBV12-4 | CASSWGAGSGPNEQFF | TGTGCCAGCAGTTGGGGAGCGGGATCTGGACCCAATGAGCAGTTCTTC
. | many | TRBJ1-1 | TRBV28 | CASSLWRWVAFF | TGTGCCAGCAGTTTATGGAGGTGGGTAGCTTTCTTT
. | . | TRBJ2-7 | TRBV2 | CASSDYGQGSYEQYF | TGTGCCAGCAGTGATTACGGGCAGGGGTCCTACGAGCAGTACTTC
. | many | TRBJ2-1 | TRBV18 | CASSPTQSSYNEQFF | TGTGCCAGCTCACCCACCCAGAGCTCCTACAATGAGCAGTTCTTC
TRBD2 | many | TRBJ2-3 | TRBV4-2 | CASSQDGGGTDTQYF | TGTGCCAGCAGCCAAGATGGGGGGGGTACAGATACGCAGTATTTT
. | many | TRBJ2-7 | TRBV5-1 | CASSVDSYYEQYF | TGCGCCAGCAGCGTTGACAGCTACTACGAGCAGTACTTC
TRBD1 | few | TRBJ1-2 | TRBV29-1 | CSVDRTGTYGYTF | TGCAGCGTTGACCGGACAGGAACATATGGCTACACCTTC
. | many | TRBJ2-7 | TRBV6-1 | CASTMTYEQYF | TGTGCCAGCACGATGACCTACGAGCAGTACTTC
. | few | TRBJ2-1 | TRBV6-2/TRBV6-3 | CASSESGQGSYNEQFF | TGTGCCAGCAGTGAATCCGGGCAGGGGTCCTACAATGAGCAGTTCTTC
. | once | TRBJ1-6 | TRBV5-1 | CASSLDRERSPLHF | TGCGCCAGCAGCTTGGACAGGGAAAGGTCACCCCTCCACTTT
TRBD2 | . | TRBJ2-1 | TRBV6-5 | CASSRRATLAGAINEQFF | TGTGCCAGCAGTCGTCGGGCCACACTAGCGGGGGCGATCAATGAGCAGTTCTTC
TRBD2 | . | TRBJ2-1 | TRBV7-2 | CASSPTSGSYNEQFF | TGTGCCAGCAGCCCCACTAGCGGGAGCTACAATGAGCAGTTCTTC
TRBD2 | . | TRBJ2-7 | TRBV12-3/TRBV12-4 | CASSASGVWEQYF | TGTGCCAGCAGCGCTAGCGGGGTATGGGAGCAGTACTTC
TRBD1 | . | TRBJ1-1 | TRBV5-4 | CASRPDRSNTEAFF | TGTGCCAGCAGACCGGACAGGAGTAACACTGAAGCTTTCTTT
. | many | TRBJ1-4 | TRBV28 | CASSPITTVLNEKLFF | TGTGCCAGCAGTCCTATTACGACGGTTCTTAATGAAAAACTGTTTTTT
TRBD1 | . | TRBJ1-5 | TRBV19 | CASSGRDRGFNQPQHF | TGTGCCAGTAGTGGCCGGGACAGGGGGTTCAATCAGCCCCAGCATTTT
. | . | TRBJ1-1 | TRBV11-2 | CASSGRGGETEAFF | TGTGCCAGCAGCGGCCGCGGGGGAGAGACTGAAGCTTTCTTT
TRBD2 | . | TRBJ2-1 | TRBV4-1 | CASSQEGGGPWDNEQFF | TGCGCCAGCAGCCAAGAGGGGGGAGGGCCTTGGGACAATGAGCAGTTCTTC
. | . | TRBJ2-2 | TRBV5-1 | CASSSQVVGLTGELFF | TGCGCCAGCAGCAGCCAGGTAGTTGGCCTAACCGGGGAGCTGTTTTTT